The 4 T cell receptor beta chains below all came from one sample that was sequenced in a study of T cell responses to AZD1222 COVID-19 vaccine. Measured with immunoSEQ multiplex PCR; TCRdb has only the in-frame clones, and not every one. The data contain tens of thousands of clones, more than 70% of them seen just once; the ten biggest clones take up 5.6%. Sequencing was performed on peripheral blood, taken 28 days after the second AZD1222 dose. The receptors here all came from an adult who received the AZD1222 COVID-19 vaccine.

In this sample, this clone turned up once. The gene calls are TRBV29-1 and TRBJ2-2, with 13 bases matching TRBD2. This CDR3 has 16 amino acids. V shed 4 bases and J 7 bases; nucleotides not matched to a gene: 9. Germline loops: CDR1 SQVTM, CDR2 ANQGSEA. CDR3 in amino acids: CSVGVGLAGVGGELFF. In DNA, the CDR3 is TGCAGCGTTGGGGTCGGACTAGCGGGAGTTGGCGGGGAGCTGTTTTTT.

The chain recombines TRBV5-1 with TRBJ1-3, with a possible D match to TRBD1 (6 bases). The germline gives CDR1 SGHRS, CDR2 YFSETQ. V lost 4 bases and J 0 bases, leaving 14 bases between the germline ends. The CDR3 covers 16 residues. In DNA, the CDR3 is TGCGCCAGCAGCGCGGGACAACCGAGCTCTGGAAACACCATATATTTT. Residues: CASSAGQPSSGNTIYF.

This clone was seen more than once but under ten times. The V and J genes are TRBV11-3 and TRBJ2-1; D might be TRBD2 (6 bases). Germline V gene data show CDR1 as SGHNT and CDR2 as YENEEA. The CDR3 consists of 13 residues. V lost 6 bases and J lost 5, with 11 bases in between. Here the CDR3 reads CASSRDFNNEQFF. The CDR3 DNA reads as TGTGCCAGCAGTAGGGACTTTAACAATGAGCAGTTCTTC.

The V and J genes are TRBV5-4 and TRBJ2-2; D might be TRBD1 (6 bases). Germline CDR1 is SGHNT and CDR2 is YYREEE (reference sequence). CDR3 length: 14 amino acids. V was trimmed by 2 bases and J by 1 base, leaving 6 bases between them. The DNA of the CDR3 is TGTGCCAGCAGCTTACAGGGGAACACCGGGGAGCTGTTTTTT. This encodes CASSLQGNTGELFF.